The 9 T cell receptor beta chains below were found in one sample sequenced in a study of blood T cell repertoires in COVID-19. Only in-frame clones appear in the TCRdb table, and some are missing; sequencing was by immunoSEQ multiplex PCR. Of 45,000 to 50,000 clones listed, approximately 88% were seen once; the top ten hold around 8.3%. The sequenced sample was peripheral blood. The receptor set was obtained from a man aged 50 or older with acute or convalescent COVID-19.

The CDR3 reads CASETGANVLTF. The CDR3 nucleotides are TGTGCCAGCGAAACAGGGGCCAACGTCCTGACTTTC. The rearrangement uses TRBV7-9 and TRBJ2-6, with unresolved D. The CDR3 has 12 amino acids. Germline loops: CDR1 SEHNR, CDR2 FQNEAQ (reference sequence). V dropped 8 bases and J dropped 4 bases, with 6 bases sitting between them.

The chain employs TRBV7-2 and TRBJ1-2; TRBD1 is a possible D gene (5 bases). The V end was cut by 1 base, the J end by 4 bases, with 7 bases between. Germline V lookup: CDR1 SGHTA, CDR2 FQGNSA. The CDR3 has 13 residues. The CDR3 region has the DNA TGTGCCAGCAGCTTAGGGGGGGTCTATGGCTACACCTTC. As protein: CASSLGGVYGYTF.

The chain carries TRBV9 and TRBJ1-1; D is unresolved. Trimming left V 0 bases short and J 6 bases short, with 12 bases between. Germline V gene data show CDR1 as SGDLS and CDR2 as YYNGEE. This CDR3 spans 14 amino acids. This CDR3 is CASSVGEYSAEAFF. The CDR3 bases are TGTGCCAGCAGCGTAGGCGAATATTCGGCTGAAGCTTTCTTT. The variable domain in full, completed from reference TRBV9 and TRBJ1-1, reads DSGVTQTPKHLITATGQRVTLRCSPRSGDLSVYWYQQSLDQGLQFLIQYYNGEERAKGNILERFSAQQFPDLHSELNLSSLELGDSALYFCASSVGEYSAEAFFGQGTRLTVV.

This clone was found once. V is TRBV10-3 and J is TRBJ2-1, with TRBD1 as a possible D gene (6 bases). This CDR3 region has 14 residues. Germline values: CDR1 ENHRY, CDR2 SYGVKD. V was cut by 10 bases and J by 0 bases, with 13 bases left in between. For the CDR3, the DNA is TGTGCCACCTCAGGGGCTAGCTCCTACAATGAGCAGTTCTTC. This encodes CATSGASSYNEQFF.

The rearrangement joins TRBV29-1 to TRBJ1-4, with 7 bases that match TRBD1. The V and J ends lost 2 bases and 6 bases, in that order; junction bases with no gene match: 3. There are 13 residues in the CDR3. Germline V lookup: CDR1 SQVTM, CDR2 ANQGSEA. CDR3 residues: CSVEKGGDEKLFF. CDR3 coding DNA: TGCAGCGTTGAAAAAGGGGGCGATGAAAAACTGTTTTTT.

This rearrangement joins TRBV7-2 to TRBJ2-3, with 8 bases fitting TRBD2. Per germline, CDR1 SGHTA and CDR2 FQGNSA. CDR3 length: 15 amino acids. V shed 6 bases and J 0 bases; nucleotides not matched to a gene: 5. The CDR3 DNA sequence: TGTGCCAGCAGTTCCCAGCGGGGGAGCACAGATACGCAGTATTTT. Residues: CASSSQRGSTDTQYF.

V gene TRBV20-1 combines with J gene TRBJ2-1, with D possibly called TRBD1 or TRBD2 (8 bases each). Germline V gene lookup returns CDR1 DFQATT and CDR2 SNEGSKA (reference sequence). There are 15 residues in the CDR3. V lost 3 bases and J 1 base, leaving 13 bases between the germline ends. The CDR3 DNA sequence: TGCAGTGCTAGTAGCGGGACAGGATCCTACAATGAGCAGTTCTTC. Translation: CSASSGTGSYNEQFF.

The chain recombines TRBV7-2 with TRBJ2-3; D gene ambiguous. The CDR3 length is 14 residues. V was trimmed by 2 bases and J by 6 bases, leaving 12 bases between them. The germline gives CDR1 SGHTA, CDR2 FQGNSA. The CDR3 bases are TGTGCCAGCAGCTTACTTAGCACCGTCGATACGCAGTATTTT. It encodes CASSLLSTVDTQYF.

This chain uses TRBV6-1 with TRBJ1-3; TRBD1 agrees at 8 bases. This CDR3 has 19 amino acids. In germline, CDR1 is MNHNS, CDR2 SASEGT. V lost 3 bases, J lost 0 bases, and 13 bases stayed unmatched. The CDR3 here is CASSEVGDRTRVSGNTIYF. The CDR3 nucleotides are TGTGCCAGCAGTGAGGTAGGGGACAGGACCCGAGTCTCTGGAAACACCATATATTTT.